Listed here are 23 T cell receptor beta chains from one sample, sequenced in a study of T-cell memory formation after mild COVID-19. Via MiXCR, TCRdb re-called the 5' RACE reads, giving one row per CDR3 protein. This sample carries a few hundred thousand distinct CDR3 sequences, around 27% of them seen once, and the ten largest clones take roughly 13%. The sample was PBMCs or a T cell subset sorted from them (not recorded which). The receptors here all came from an adult woman who had mild COVID-19 (a few samples of this study predate the infection). Cell type and time point are not known.

This clonotype has just a few counts. The chain links TRBV28 to TRBJ2-1; D tentatively reads TRBD1 or TRBD2 (6 bases each). The CDR3 extends over 16 amino acids. The germline V gene has CDR1 MDHEN and CDR2 SYDVKM. Trimming removed 2 bases at V and 7 bases at J, with 18 bases between. The CDR3 loop is CASSLVYGGERNEQFF. The CDR3 DNA sequence: TGTGCCAGCAGTTTAGTGTACGGGGGCGAGCGGAATGAGCAGTTCTTC.

This clonotype was detected only a few times. The chain recombines TRBV29-1 with TRBJ2-1; tentatively, D is TRBD1 or TRBD2 (6 bases each). CDR1 is SQVTM and CDR2 is ANQGSEA in the germline V gene. The CDR3 is made up of 14 amino acids. Trimming took off 4 bases at V and 4 bases at J, with 14 bases between the two ends. The CDR3 is CSVALGGVYNEQFF. The CDR3 bases are TGCAGCGTTGCTCTCGGGGGCGTTTACAATGAGCAGTTCTTC.

The chain recombines TRBV3-1 with TRBJ1-6; 7 positions agree with TRBD1. There are 15 residues in the CDR3. CDR1 is LGHDT, CDR2 YNNKEL, per germline (reference sequence). The V segment lost 1 base and the J segment 5 bases; nucleotides outside the gene matches: 2. CDR3 protein: CASSQGQGHNSPLHF. CDR3 coding DNA: TGTGCCAGCAGCCAAGGACAGGGACATAATTCACCCCTCCACTTT. The complete variable domain, with remaining parts taken from reference TRBV3-1 and TRBJ1-6, reads DTAVSQTPKYLVTQMGNDKSIKCEQNLGHDTMYWYKQDSKKFLKIMFSYNNKELIINETVPNRFSPKSPDKAHLNLHINSLELGDSAVYFCASSQGQGHNSPLHFGNGTRLTVT.

This clonotype was picked up one time. This rearrangement joins TRBV19 to TRBJ1-1; D call uncertain. This CDR3 comprises 15 residues. CDR1 and CDR2 (germline): LNHDA, SQIVND (reference sequence). Trimming shortened V by 4 bases and J by 2 bases, and 14 bases separated the two germline ends. CDR3 DNA sequence: TGTGCCAGTAGTAACCCCCTCGGGAACAACACTGAAGCTTTCTTT. It encodes CASSNPLGNNTEAFF.

The rearrangement joins TRBV4-3 to TRBJ1-6, with no clear D. Trimming removed 4 bases at V and 6 bases at J, with 16 bases between. From germline, CDR1 is LGHNA and CDR2 YSLEER. This CDR3 comprises 16 residues. CDR3 in amino acids: CASSPSWTAINSPLHF. As DNA, the CDR3 is TGCGCCAGCAGCCCCTCGTGGACCGCGATTAATTCACCCCTCCACTTT.

J is TRBJ2-7 and V is TRBV6-5; 7 bases line up with TRBD2. CDR1 is MNHEY, CDR2 SVGAGI, per germline. V lost 0 bases, J lost 3 bases, and 8 bases stayed unmatched. The CDR3 sequence is 16 residues long. The CDR3 bases are TGTGCCAGCAGTTACTCGCGGGAGTTGGGGAACTACGAGCAGTACTTC. Translated: CASSYSRELGNYEQYF.

The gene calls are TRBV11-1 and TRBJ2-5, with 10 bases fitting TRBD2. Germline CDR1 and CDR2: SGHAT and FQDESV (reference sequence). The CDR3 totals 16 residues. The V and J ends lost 4 bases and 4 bases, in that order; junction bases with no gene match: 9. The CDR3 region is CASSSKVRLAGETQYF. CDR3 coding DNA: TGTGCCAGCAGCTCCAAGGTCAGACTAGCGGGAGAGACCCAGTACTTC.

In this sample, this clonotype turned up a few times. The J gene is TRBJ2-7, the V gene TRBV7-2; 8 positions match TRBD1. The trim removed 5 bases at V and 4 bases at J, leaving 4 bases unmatched. The CDR3 has 13 amino acids. Germline values: CDR1 SGHTA, CDR2 FQGNSA. Written as DNA, the CDR3 is TGTGCCAGCAGCCAGACAGGGGTGTACGAGCAGTACTTC. Its translation is CASSQTGVYEQYF.

V is TRBV9 and J is TRBJ2-2; D is ambiguous. Germline CDR1 is SGDLS and CDR2 is YYNGEE. This CDR3 has 13 residues. Between the trimmed V and J ends, which lost 6 bases and 4 bases, there was a span of 10 bases. The DNA for the CDR3 is TGTGCCAGCAACTTCGCGCTCACCGGGGAGCTGTTTTTT. This gives the protein CASNFALTGELFF. The full variable domain, its missing parts supplied by reference TRBV9 and TRBJ2-2, is DSGVTQTPKHLITATGQRVTLRCSPRSGDLSVYWYQQSLDQGLQFLIQYYNGEERAKGNILERFSAQQFPDLHSELNLSSLELGDSALYFCASNFALTGELFFGEGSRLTVL.

The chain couples TRBV29-1 to TRBJ2-1; D unresolved. V shed 4 bases and J shed 0 bases, with 7 bases lying between them. The CDR3 is 13 residues long. Per germline, CDR1 SQVTM and CDR2 ANQGSEA. CDR3 nucleotides: TGCAGCGTTGTGAGCAGCTCCTACAATGAGCAGTTCTTC. Protein sequence: CSVVSSSYNEQFF.

Here the CDR3 DNA reads TGTGCCAGCAGTGAAGGCACCCCCAATGAGCAGTTCTTC. It translates to CASSEGTPNEQFF. This rearrangement joins TRBV25-1 to TRBJ2-1; no clear D gene. Germline V CDR1 and CDR2: MGHDK, SYGVNS. This CDR3 comprises 13 residues. Trimming left V 2 bases short and J 6 bases short, with 8 bases between.

This rearrangement joins TRBV5-1 to TRBJ1-3; D unclear. CDR3 length: 15 amino acids. The V end was cut by 4 bases, the J end by 2 bases, with 13 bases between. Germline lookup yields CDR1 SGHRS and CDR2 YFSETQ. The CDR3 loop is CASSLNYGAGNTIYF. The CDR3 DNA reads as TGCGCCAGCAGCCTCAATTATGGGGCTGGAAACACCATATATTTT.

A few counts support this clonotype. The V call is TRBV3-1, the J call TRBJ2-2, with TRBD2 matching 7 bases. Germline trimming cut 4 bases from V and 4 bases from J; bases unmatched to any gene: 9. Germline CDR1 and CDR2: LGHDT and YNNKEL (reference sequence). The length of the CDR3 is 16 residues. This chain's CDR3 is CASSPDGLGSTGELFF. The CDR3 coding sequence is TGTGCCAGCAGCCCCGACGGACTAGGGTCCACCGGGGAGCTGTTTTTT.

The CDR3 loop reads CASSLGSPYGYTF. CDR3 sequence (DNA): TGTGCCAGCAGCCTAGGGTCTCCCTATGGCTACACCTTC. This rearrangement joins TRBV7-2 to TRBJ1-2; no clear D gene. The germline V gene encodes CDR1 SGHTA and CDR2 FQGNSA. The V and J ends lost 5 bases and 4 bases respectively, with 11 bases between them. The CDR3 runs to 13 residues.

The V gene is TRBV7-9, the J gene TRBJ1-5; D remains ambiguous. V shed 3 bases and J shed 0 bases, with 12 bases lying between them. Germline CDR1 SEHNR, CDR2 FQNEAQ (reference sequence). The CDR3 has 16 residues. The CDR3 DNA follows: TGTGCCAGCAGCTTGGGAGTACCCGATAGCAATCAGCCCCAGCATTTT. Translating it yields CASSLGVPDSNQPQHF.

The chain recombines TRBV27 with TRBJ2-5; D is perhaps TRBD2 (6 bases). The CDR3 totals 15 residues. The V gene's germline CDR1 is MNHEY and CDR2 SMNVEV (reference sequence). Trimming pared 5 bases from V and 5 bases from J, leaving 18 bases between. In nucleotides, the CDR3 is TGTGCCAGCAGTCCCCGACTAGATCGGATGGAGACCCAGTACTTC. Translating gives CASSPRLDRMETQYF.

This clonotype appeared a few times. The J gene is TRBJ2-7, the V gene TRBV11-2, with TRBD1 identical over 7 bases. The CDR3 covers 15 residues. V was clipped by 1 base and J by 2 bases; unmatched bases: 5. Germline V gene data show CDR1 as SGHAT and CDR2 as FQNNGV. The CDR3, as DNA: TGTGCCAGCAGCTTAGTCTTGGGACAGCCCTACGAGCAGTACTTC. It is translated as CASSLVLGQPYEQYF.

The chain carries TRBV7-9 and TRBJ1-2; 9 nucleotides line up with TRBD1. After removal of 5 bases from V and 7 bases from J, the junction contained 5 bases not matched to a gene. Germline V gives CDR1 SEHNR, CDR2 FQNEAQ (reference sequence). The CDR3 has 13 residues. The CDR3 coding sequence is TGTGCCAGCAGCCCGGACAGGGGAATTGGCTACACCTTC. It encodes CASSPDRGIGYTF. Together with reference TRBV7-9 and TRBJ1-2, the CDR3 gives the full variable domain: DTGVSQNPRHKITKRGQNVTFRCDPISEHNRLYWYRQTLGQGPEFLTYFQNEAQLEKSRLLSDRFSAERPKGSFSTLEIQRTEQGDSAMYLCASSPDRGIGYTFGSGTRLTVV.

The genes are TRBV20-1 and TRBJ1-1; D is undetermined. V was clipped by 0 bases and J by 4 bases, with 12 bases between them. The CDR3 runs 14 residues. Germline V gives CDR1 DFQATT, CDR2 SNEGSKA (reference sequence). The CDR3 sequence is CSARDSGVGTEAFF. As DNA, the CDR3 is TGCAGTGCTAGAGACTCCGGGGTTGGCACTGAAGCTTTCTTT.

This clonotype was detected a few times. This rearrangement joins TRBV29-1 to TRBJ2-3; TRBD1 might be the D (6 bases). The CDR3 runs 15 residues. Per the germline V gene, CDR1 is SQVTM and CDR2 is ANQGSEA. Trimming cost V 4 bases and J 1 base, with 15 bases left between them. The CDR3, as DNA: TGCAGCGTTGCCCCAGGGACACTCCGCACAGATACGCAGTATTTT. Translation: CSVAPGTLRTDTQYF.

The V gene is TRBV2, the J gene TRBJ2-7; perhaps TRBD2 as D (6 bases). The germline V and J ends were trimmed by 8 bases and 4 bases, with 24 bases remaining between them. CDR3 length equals 16 residues. Germline CDR1 is SNHLY and CDR2 is FYNNEI. CDR3 region: CASEYFPQGLTYEQYF. The DNA of the CDR3 is TGTGCCAGCGAGTACTTCCCCCAGGGACTCACGTACGAGCAGTACTTC.

V and J are TRBV20-1 and TRBJ1-2, with 9 bases aligning to TRBD1. CDR1 and CDR2 from the germline V gene are DFQATT and SNEGSKA (reference sequence). The CDR3 consists of 16 residues. V shed 3 bases and J 1 base; nucleotides not matched to a gene: 9. CDR3 sequence reads: CSARATGQGLNYGYTF. DNA of the CDR3: TGCAGTGCTAGGGCTACGGGACAGGGCCTTAACTATGGCTACACCTTC.

V is TRBV20-1 and J is TRBJ2-7; the match to TRBD2 covers 10 bases. The CDR3 is made up of 15 amino acids. Trimming removed 0 bases from V and 3 bases from J; junction bases left unmatched: 5. Per germline, CDR1 DFQATT and CDR2 SNEGSKA (reference sequence). The CDR3, as DNA: TGCAGTGCTAGAGATCTTAGCGGGAGGAGCTACGAGCAGTACTTC. Encoded protein: CSARDLSGRSYEQYF.